The text below deals with one TCR beta chain. Its cognate antigen has yet to be identified. No qualities accompany the bases; no much larger clone lies one base away. Trimmed from V: 5 bases; trimmed from J: 5 bases; junction bases lacking a gene match: 8. CDR1 and CDR2 are read off the germline V gene as SGHTA and FQGNSA. The CDR3 starts with the cysteine, ends with the phenylalanine, and has 15 residues. Of all the DNA, just the CDR3 is kept, 45 bases in frame from base 1. Donors were healthy HIV-negative adults with no recently reported acute infections or vaccinations. Every donor was a Caucasian adult living in Nashville, Tennessee, USA. Magnetic negative selection was used to enrich CD4+ T cells, after which naive cells were positively selected on CD45RA and the negative fraction became the memory subset. Blood was collected by leukapheresis, and PBMCs were isolated by Ficoll-Histopaque density gradient centrifugation and then cryopreserved in liquid nitrogen vapor phase. Analytical flow cytometry was used to check the purity and quantity of every magnetically sorted T cell population. Genomic DNA was isolated from every sorted fraction and measured by UV absorbance on a Nanodrop 2000c.

The data were obtained in a study of shared clonotypes between healthy human individuals (TCRdb year 2020). Regarding the complete study: A few men and two women, aged 18 to 49 years, made up the cohort. To estimate repertoire size and how much clonotypes are shared between individuals, the study performed deep sequencing of blood TCR repertoires from about five healthy adults. For each donor, CD4 naive and CD4 memory were each run on three plates, CD8 naive on two plates, and CD8 memory on one plate. Each donor's leukapheresis produced roughly between roughly 0.85 and 10 billion PBMCs. Different laboratories and diverse techniques were used to prepare libraries and sequence TCR repertoires, to increase sequencing depth and limit assay-specific biases. Summary of the overall study and its limitations: The genetic and exposure-history diversity represented was limited by the small number of donors. Larger estimated clonotype richness was generally found for naive subsets than for memory subsets. Compared with non-shared clonotypes, clonotypes shared by all four sorted-subset donors had higher generation probabilities. Sampling was restricted to blood, and TCR repertoires in tissue are likely to differ from TCR repertoires in blood. Even with the large sequencing depth, rarefaction of the sorted-subset datasets indicated that sequencing was incomplete. When a handful of donors were compared, the shared fraction of clonotypes was about 5.5% for naive CD4, about 4% for naive CD8, more than 2% for memory CD4, and about 0.36% for memory CD8. Pairwise subsampling led to the expectation that sequencing depth would affect the degree of clonotype sharing among donors.

Using the deep immunoSEQ assay, multiplex PCR amplified TCR CDR3 regions from genomic DNA. For each cell subset, the extracted genomic DNA was distributed evenly across all wells of several immunoSEQ 96-well plates, and each plate served as one replicate. For sorted subsets, around 0.2 ug of genomic DNA, equivalent to some 33,000 T cell genomes, went into each replicate PCR. The purified libraries were quantified using a Qubit 3.0 fluorometer, sized with a Bioanalyzer 2100, and then quantified again using the KAPA Library Quantification kit. Every immunoSEQ 96-well plate was sequenced on a separate single-read 150-cycle Illumina NextSeq 550 flow cell. On the study's bioinformatics: Because the immunoSEQ output included only junctional sequences and no quality scores, the filtering could not be the same as the filtering used for full-length reads. To assign V/J genes and CDR3, sequences were annotated against IMGT germline references using PyIR, a Python wrapper for IgBLAST v1.9. Reads were removed for weak V/J assignments (E-value above 1e-6), missing CDR3, stop codons, out-of-frame junctions, or ambiguous translated residues. V3J clonotypes were defined by identical inferred V gene, J gene, and CDR3 amino acid sequence. Percentage overlap between repertoires was computed as shared unique clonotypes divided by the size of the smaller repertoire. Three approaches were used to assess repertoire richness: RTK rarefaction, the Chao1 estimator, and Recon v2.1 estimates of unobserved clonotypes. Generation probabilities for all TCRbeta clonotypes obtained by the gDNA method from a few donors were computed using OLGA. TCRdb mirrors the immuneACCESS table, restricted to in-frame sequences. Some clones are absent from its copies; in checked studies, under half trace to an unresolved V gene, and the reason for the others is unknown. The V and J calls and the clone size are those of that table, but D and trimming were determined from the DNA. The sample table lists approximately 2.5 million clones, over 85% of them with a count of one. The ten largest clones add up to roughly 0.36% of the sample.

Here the chain combines TRBV7-2 and TRBJ2-1; TRBD2 matches 8 bases in the middle. The TCR originated in a man between 18 and 29 years old in good health. Some clones in this sample may be carry-over from other donors' samples. The sequencing sample was made of naive CD4+ T cells from PBMCs. What the cell subset or site label conveys for this sample: CD45RA+ positively selected. The CDR3 region has the sequence CASSHLAGPNNEQFF. The bases read TGTGCCAGCAGCCATCTAGCGGGTCCGAACAATGAGCAGTTCTTC.